This T cell receptor beta chain appears in the sequencing data of a study of T-cell memory formation after mild COVID-19. TCRdb ran MiXCR on the 5' RACE reads and lists one entry per CDR3 protein. The sample holds 400,000 to 500,000 distinct CDR3 sequences, around 17% seen once. This clonotype has only a few counts. The V and J ends lost 3 bases and 7 bases, in that order; junction bases with no gene match: 9. Germline values: CDR1 SGHTA, CDR2 FQGNSA. The CDR3 contains 16 residues. The chain employs TRBV7-2 and TRBJ2-5, with TRBD1 matching over 12 bases. The TCR was taken from a man between 18 and 35 years old who had mild COVID-19 (a few samples of this study predate the infection). Cell type and time point are not known. Sequenced input: PBMCs or a T cell subset sorted from them (not recorded which). The CDR3 DNA follows: TGTGCCAGCAGCTTGGGGGACAGGGGGCAGGGTGGGACCCAGTACTTC. Its translation is CASSLGDRGQGGTQYF.